Listed below are T cell receptor beta chains from one sample, sequenced in a study of T cells in Graves' hyperthyroidism and ophthalmopathy. TCRdb reprocessed the multiplex PCR reads with MiXCR, giving one entry per CDR3 protein. Of roughly 750,000 distinct CDR3 sequences listed, around 17% were seen once; the top ten hold under 8.5%. Sequencing used blood. The source is a man aged 18 to 30 with Graves' hyperthyroidism. CDR3s include the opening cysteine and the closing phenylalanine or tryptophan. The order of the fields is clone size, J gene, D gene, V gene, CDR3 DNA, CDR3 protein. D genes are given only for firm matches. Clone size, where shown, is once, few, many, or a class for clones that have expanded.

>NA|TRBJ2-7|TRBD2|TRBV3-1
TGTGCCAGCAGCCGGGGACTAGCGGGACCGCGGGGGGACGAGCAGTACTTC
CASSRGLAGPRGDEQYF
>few|TRBJ2-1|NA|TRBV3-1
TGTGCCAGCAGCCAAGATAGGACAGGAGGGACTAATGAGCAGTTCTTC
CASSQDRTGGTNEQFF
>few|TRBJ2-3|TRBD1|TRBV29-1
TGCAGCGTTGAAGATCGGGGACAGCCCACAGATACGCAGTATTTT
CSVEDRGQPTDTQYF
>few|TRBJ2-7|NA|TRBV29-1
TGCAGCGTTTGGGACCCCGGAGACACCTACGAGCAGTACTTC
CSVWDPGDTYEQYF
>few|TRBJ1-2|TRBD1|TRBV6-1
TGTGCCAGCCTGGACAGGGCTGGTGGCTACACCTTC
CASLDRAGGYTF
>few|TRBJ2-3|NA|TRBV5-8
TGTGCCAGCAGCCCTCTCCCCGGACAAAGCACAGATACGCAGTATTTT
CASSPLPGQSTDTQYF
>NA|TRBJ2-1|TRBD2|TRBV27
TGTGCCAGCTGGGGACTGTTAGCGGGAGTCAATGAGCAGTTCTTC
CASWGLLAGVNEQFF
>NA|TRBJ1-5|TRBD1|TRBV2
TGTGCCAGCAGTGATTATCAGGGGGCGAGCAATCAGCCCCAGCATTTT
CASSDYQGASNQPQHF
>few|TRBJ2-7|NA|TRBV28
TGTGCCAGCAGTTTATTGTGGAACGAGCAGTACTTC
CASSLLWNEQYF
>many|TRBJ2-5|TRBD2|TRBV10-3
TGTGCCATCAGTGATCCCAGCGGGACCTACCAAGAGACCCAGTACTTC
CAISDPSGTYQETQYF
>many|TRBJ1-4|TRBD1|TRBV12-5
TGTGCTAGTGGTTTGGTGGGCACAGGGGCCGCTAATGAAAAACTGTTTTTT
CASGLVGTGAANEKLFF
>many|TRBJ1-2|NA|TRBV28
TGTGCCAGCAGTTTGAAGGACCCACTCTATGGCTACACCTTC
CASSLKDPLYGYTF
>many|TRBJ2-2|NA|TRBV5-1
TGCGCCAGCAGCTGGGGAGAGGCCGGGGAGCTGTTTTTT
CASSWGEAGELFF
>many|TRBJ2-5|NA|TRBV6-1
TGTGCCAGCATTATCGAAGGAGAGACCCAGTACTTC
CASIIEGETQYF
>NA|TRBJ2-3|NA|TRBV29-1
TGCAGCGCTACAGAAGCTACAGATACGCAGTATTTT
CSATEATDTQYF
>NA|TRBJ2-5|NA|TRBV5-1
TGCGCCAGCAGCCAGAAAGAGACCCAGTACTTC
CASSQKETQYF
>few|TRBJ1-5|NA|TRBV19
TGTGCCAGTAGTAGTTCCTACAACCAACATCAGCCCCAGCATTTT
CASSSSYNQHQPQHF
>NA|TRBJ2-6|NA|TRBV5-5
TGTGCCAGCACAGGGGCTGCTGGGGCCAACGTCCTGACTTTC
CASTGAAGANVLTF
>many|TRBJ2-1|NA|TRBV25-1
TGTGCCAGCAGTGAATGGGGCAGCGGCCCGGACAATGAGCAGTTCTTC
CASSEWGSGPDNEQFF
>many|TRBJ1-1|TRBD1|TRBV18
TGTGCCAGCTCACCAGGACAGGGAAGGGGCCGGAGCACTGAAGCTTTCTTT
CASSPGQGRGRSTEAFF
>many|TRBJ2-1|NA|TRBV27
TGTGCCAGCAGTTTACTACCCACCTCAGAGCAGTTCTTC
CASSLLPTSEQFF
>many|TRBJ2-7|TRBD2|TRBV29-1
TGCAGCGTCCCCATAGCGGGAGTAATGAGCGAGCAGTACTTC
CSVPIAGVMSEQYF
>many|TRBJ2-1|NA|TRBV6-1
TGTGCCAGCAGTTCGTACTCCTACAATGAGCAGTTCTTC
CASSSYSYNEQFF
>few|TRBJ2-6|NA|TRBV2
TGTGCCAGCACCCCTTACGCAGCCAGTCTCGGGGCCAACGTCCTGACTTTC
CASTPYAASLGANVLTF
>many|TRBJ2-2|NA|TRBV11-2
TGTGCCAGCAGCTTATCGAGGAGGGCCGCGAACACCGGGGAGCTGTTTTTT
CASSLSRRAANTGELFF
>NA|TRBJ2-1|NA|TRBV18
TGTGCCAGCTCACGTCGGAGTACCCTCAATGAGCAGTTCTTC
CASSRRSTLNEQFF
>many|TRBJ2-2|TRBD1|TRBV28
TGTGCCAGCAGGTGGACAGGGGCGAACACCGGGGAGCTGTTTTTT
CASRWTGANTGELFF
>few|TRBJ2-2|NA|TRBV9
TGTGCCAGCAGCGTAGTGGGCGGAGGGGGCGTTAACGGGGAGCTGTTTTTT
CASSVVGGGGVNGELFF
>NA|TRBJ2-1|TRBD1|TRBV20-1
TGCAGTGCGTGGGACAGATTAGGATACAATGAGCAGTTCTTC
CSAWDRLGYNEQFF
>few|TRBJ1-2|TRBD1|TRBV5-1
TGCGCCAGCAGCGCCCACGGGACAGTAGGCTACACCTTC
CASSAHGTVGYTF
>few|TRBJ2-1|TRBD2|TRBV6-2/TRBV6-3
TGTGCCAGCACTGGGACTAGCGGGTCGAACGGGTTCTTC
CASTGTSGSNGFF
>many|TRBJ2-4|NA|TRBV30
TGTGCCTTATCGGTATGGGGAGCCAAAAACATTCAGTACTTC
CALSVWGAKNIQYF
>many|TRBJ2-1|NA|TRBV7-3
TGTGCCAGCAGCTTAGGCAGCGATAATGAGCAGTTCTTC
CASSLGSDNEQFF
>many|TRBJ2-7|TRBD2|TRBV12-3/TRBV12-4
TGTGCCAGCAGTCCACGGGGACTAGCGGGAGACGAGCAGTACTTC
CASSPRGLAGDEQYF